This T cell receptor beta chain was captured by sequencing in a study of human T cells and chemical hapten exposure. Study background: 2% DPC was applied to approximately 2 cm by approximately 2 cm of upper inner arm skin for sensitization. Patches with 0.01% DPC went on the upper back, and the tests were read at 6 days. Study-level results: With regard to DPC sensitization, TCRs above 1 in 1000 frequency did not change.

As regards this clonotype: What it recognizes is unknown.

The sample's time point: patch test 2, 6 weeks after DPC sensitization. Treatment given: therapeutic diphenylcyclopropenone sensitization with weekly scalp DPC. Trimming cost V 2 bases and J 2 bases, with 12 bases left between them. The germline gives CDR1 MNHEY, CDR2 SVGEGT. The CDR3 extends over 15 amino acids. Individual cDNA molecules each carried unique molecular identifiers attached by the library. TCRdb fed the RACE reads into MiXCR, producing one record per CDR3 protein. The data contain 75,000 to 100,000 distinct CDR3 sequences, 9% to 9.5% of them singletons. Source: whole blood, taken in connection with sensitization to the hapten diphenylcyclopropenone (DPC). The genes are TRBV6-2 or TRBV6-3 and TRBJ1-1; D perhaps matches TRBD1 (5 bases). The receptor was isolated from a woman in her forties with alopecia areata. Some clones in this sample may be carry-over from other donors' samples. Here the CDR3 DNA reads TGTGCCAGCAGTTACGTGGCAGGGCAAAACACTGAAGCTTTCTTT. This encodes CASSYVAGQNTEAFF.